This TCR beta chain came from a study of identical twins. TCRdb passed the 5' RACE reads through MiXCR, listing each CDR3 protein once. Of 200,000 to 250,000 distinct CDR3 sequences listed, 6.5% to 8.5% are singletons. Findings of the study overall: Within monozygotic twins, out-of-frame TCR alpha sharing was underestimated by the models. A partial confounding effect on zero-insertion analyses could come from invariant MAIT and iNKT cells. Memory repertoires lacked the insertion deficit that abundant cord blood beta clonotypes showed.

In the case of this clonotype: Its cognate antigen is unknown.

Only healthy Caucasians were enrolled as donors. The CDR3 is 15 residues long. The same data also went into a second study, on yellow fever vaccine responses in identical twins.

Sequenced material: memory (CD45RO+) T cells sorted from blood. This clonotype was sampled from a woman aged 18-29 years in good health. This chain links TRBV21-1 with TRBJ2-7; the table gives TRBD2 as D, unverified against the DNA. TRBV21-1 is a pseudogene segment. CDR3 sequence reads: CASSKDQADPYEQYF. For the CDR3, the DNA is TGTGCCAGCAGCAAAGATCAAGCGGACCCTTACGAGCAGTACTTC.